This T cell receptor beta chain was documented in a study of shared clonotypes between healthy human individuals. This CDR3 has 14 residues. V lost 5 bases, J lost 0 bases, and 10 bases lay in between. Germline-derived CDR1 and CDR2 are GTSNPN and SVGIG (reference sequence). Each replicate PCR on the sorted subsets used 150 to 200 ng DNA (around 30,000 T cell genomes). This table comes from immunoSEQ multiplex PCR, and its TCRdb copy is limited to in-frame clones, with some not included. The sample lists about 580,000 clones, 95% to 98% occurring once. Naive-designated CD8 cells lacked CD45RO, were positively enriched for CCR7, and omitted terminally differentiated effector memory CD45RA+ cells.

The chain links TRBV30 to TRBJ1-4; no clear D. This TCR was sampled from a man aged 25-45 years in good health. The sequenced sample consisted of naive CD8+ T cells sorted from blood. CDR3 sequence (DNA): TGTGCCTGGTCTGACTCTGCAACTAATGAAAAACTGTTTTTT. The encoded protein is CAWSDSATNEKLFF.